The 28 T cell receptor beta chains given below trace back to one sample, sequenced in a study of blood T cell repertoires in COVID-19. Produced via immunoSEQ multiplex PCR; TCRdb's table is partial and in-frame only. Of some 29,000 clones in the sample, about 80% were seen once. Sequenced: peripheral blood. The source of these receptors is a woman in her sixties or seventies with acute or convalescent COVID-19.

The V gene is TRBV2, the J gene TRBJ1-3; tentatively, D is TRBD1 (5 bases). Deletions cut 4 bases from V and 9 bases from J, with 16 bases between. Germline V gene sequence: CDR1 SNHLY, CDR2 FYNNEI. The CDR3 runs 14 residues. Here the CDR3 reads CASSVRTPIGTIYF. DNA for the CDR3: TGTGCCAGCAGTGTCAGGACACCCATTGGCACCATATATTTT.

In its sample, this clone was seen a few times. The genes are TRBV6-2 or TRBV6-3 and TRBJ2-7; perhaps TRBD2 as D (5 bases). The CDR3 sequence is 14 residues long. The V end was cut by 1 base, the J end by 3 bases, with 10 bases between. Germline CDR1 reads MNHEY; CDR2 reads SVGEGT. As DNA, the CDR3 is TGTGCCAGCAGTTACTTTCTCGGGAACTACGAGCAGTACTTC. Its protein product is CASSYFLGNYEQYF.

In its sample, this clone was seen a few times. The CDR3 nucleotides read TGTGCCAGCAGTTTAAGGACTAGCGGGGAAACAGATACGCAGTATTTT. Protein sequence: CASSLRTSGETDTQYF. J is TRBJ2-3 and V is TRBV28, with 12 positions matching TRBD2. J was trimmed by 3 bases and V by 2 bases; bases with no gene match: 3. The germline V gene has CDR1 MDHEN and CDR2 SYDVKM. The CDR3 spans 16 residues.

This clone was seen only once. The rearrangement joins TRBV5-1 to TRBJ2-2, with TRBD1 matching over 7 bases. V shed 4 bases and J 4 bases; nucleotides not matched to a gene: 10. The CDR3 spans 16 residues. Germline lookup yields CDR1 SGHRS and CDR2 YFSETQ. DNA for the CDR3: TGCGCCAGCAGCCCTCGACAGGGAATTTCCACCGGGGAGCTGTTTTTT. Its translation is CASSPRQGISTGELFF.

This clone has only one observation. The J gene is TRBJ2-7, the V gene TRBV7-9; possible D gene TRBD1, 6 bases. Looked up from germline, CDR1 is SEHNR and CDR2 is FQNEAQ (reference sequence). The V and J ends lost 5 bases and 0 bases respectively, with 17 bases between them. The CDR3 extends over 16 amino acids. The CDR3 region has the DNA TGTGCCAGCAGCCCCCGCGGACAGCTGAACTCCTACGAGCAGTACTTC. Amino acid sequence: CASSPRGQLNSYEQYF.

The V and J genes are TRBV11-2 and TRBJ2-1; a possible D gene is TRBD2 (6 bases). Per the germline V gene, CDR1 is SGHAT and CDR2 is FQNNGV. The CDR3 consists of 18 residues. The V gene lost 1 base and the J gene lost 3 bases, with 19 bases spanning the gap. CDR3 DNA: TGTGCCAGCAGCTTAGTAGGAGGGACCCTCGCTTACTACAATGAGCAGTTCTTC. This encodes CASSLVGGTLAYYNEQFF. Together with reference TRBV11-2 and TRBJ2-1, the CDR3 gives the full variable domain: EAGVAQSPRYKIIEKRQSVAFWCNPISGHATLYWYQQILGQGPKLLIQFQNNGVVDDSQLPKDRFSAERLKGVDSTLKIQPAKLEDSAVYLCASSLVGGTLAYYNEQFFGPGTRLTVL.

The rearrangement joins TRBV9 to TRBJ2-1; TRBD2 matches 8 bases. CDR1 and CDR2 (germline): SGDLS, YYNGEE. The CDR3 runs to 14 residues. V shed 3 bases and J 6 bases; nucleotides not matched to a gene: 5. DNA for the CDR3: TGTGCCAGCAGCGATGGACTAGCAGGCAATGAGCAGTTCTTC. This encodes CASSDGLAGNEQFF.

The gene calls are TRBV12-3 or TRBV12-4 and TRBJ2-5; 7 nucleotides agree with TRBD1. This CDR3 has 13 amino acids. V gave up 5 bases and J gave up 7 bases; unmatched junction bases: 7. The CDR3 region is CASSVGTVGTQYF. CDR3 DNA: TGTGCCAGCAGTGTTGGGACAGTGGGGACCCAGTACTTC.

The rearrangement links TRBV27 to TRBJ1-1; 10 bases are a match to TRBD1. This CDR3 has 15 residues. Germline CDR1 is MNHEY and CDR2 is SMNVEV (reference sequence). J was trimmed by 5 bases and V by 6 bases; bases with no gene match: 9. This CDR3 is CASRGRTGGRTEAFF. The CDR3, as DNA: TGTGCCAGCAGGGGGAGGACAGGGGGAAGGACTGAAGCTTTCTTT.

This sequence joins TRBV5-1 and TRBJ2-5, with D tentatively TRBD1 (5 bases). Per germline, CDR1 SGHRS and CDR2 YFSETQ. The CDR3 has 13 residues. V shed 0 bases and J shed 3 bases, with 6 bases lying between them. In DNA, the CDR3 is TGCGCCAGCAGCTTGGGACAGAAAGAGACCCAGTACTTC. Translated, it gives CASSLGQKETQYF.

The V and J genes are TRBV5-1 and TRBJ1-4; D might be TRBD1 (5 bases). Trimming left V 2 bases short and J 7 bases short, with 12 bases between. Germline CDR1 is SGHRS and CDR2 is YFSETQ. The CDR3 has 14 amino acids. The CDR3 nucleotides read TGCGCCAGCAGCTTTCGGGGGGAAACTGAAAAACTGTTTTTT. It codes for CASSFRGETEKLFF.

In its sample, this clone ranks as medium-sized. The genes are TRBV10-2 and TRBJ2-5, with 8 bases matching TRBD1. The CDR3 covers 14 residues. After removal of 5 bases from V and 4 bases from J, the junction contained 6 bases not matched to a gene. The germline V gene has CDR1 WSHSY and CDR2 SAAADI. CDR3 region: CASSWTGFLETQYF. The DNA of the CDR3 is TGCGCCAGCAGTTGGACAGGGTTTTTAGAGACCCAGTACTTC.

V and J are TRBV11-2 and TRBJ2-3; TRBD2 agrees at 7 bases. Trimming removed 1 base from V and 0 bases from J; junction bases left unmatched: 4. The CDR3 is 16 amino acids. Germline assignment: CDR1 SGHAT and CDR2 FQNNGV. The CDR3 protein is CASSLGGGSSTDTQYF. For the CDR3, the DNA is TGTGCCAGCAGCTTAGGGGGGGGTTCTAGCACAGATACGCAGTATTTT.

This clone rates as medium-sized. For the CDR3, the DNA is TGTGCCACCAGTGATCGAGCTAGCGGGGATAACTACAATGAGCAGTTCTTC. This translates into CATSDRASGDNYNEQFF. V gene TRBV24-1 combines with J gene TRBJ2-1; 9 positions agree with TRBD2. J lost 3 bases, V lost 3 bases, and 8 bases had no gene match. Germline V gene data show CDR1 as KGHDR and CDR2 as SFDVKD. The CDR3 length is 17 residues.

The table lists this clone with a count of one. The V and J genes are TRBV7-9 and TRBJ2-7, with a tentative D call TRBD2 (6 bases). The V end was cut by 6 bases, the J end by 6 bases, with 15 bases between. Germline assignment: CDR1 SEHNR and CDR2 FQNEAQ (reference sequence). The CDR3 spans 13 residues. In DNA form, the CDR3 reads TGTGCCAGCAGATCACCCGGGGGATCCGAGCAGTACTTC. Its translation is CASRSPGGSEQYF.

The V gene is TRBV30, the J gene TRBJ2-7; D is possibly TRBD2 (6 bases). CDR3 size: 14 residues. Germline V CDR1 and CDR2: GTSNPN, SVGIG (reference sequence). V was clipped by 3 bases and J by 3 bases, with 15 bases between them. The CDR3, as DNA: TGTGCCTGGAGCCTGGGCAGGGAGGTCTACGAGCAGTACTTC. It yields the protein CAWSLGREVYEQYF.

The gene calls are TRBV7-2 and TRBJ1-6; 7 bases map to TRBD1. V lost 1 base and J lost 8; bases outside the gene matches: 8. The length of the CDR3 is 16 residues. The germline V gene has CDR1 SGHTA and CDR2 FQGNSA. This chain's CDR3 is CASSLGRRGKDSPLHF. CDR3 DNA sequence: TGTGCCAGCAGCTTAGGGCGCAGGGGGAAAGATTCACCCCTCCACTTT. Full variable domain (outside the CDR3, taken from reference TRBV7-2 and TRBJ1-6): GAGVSQSPSNKVTEKGKDVELRCDPISGHTALYWYRQSLGQGLEFLIYFQGNSAPDKSGLPSDRFSAERTGGSVSTLTIQRTQQEDSAVYLCASSLGRRGKDSPLHFGNGTRLTVT.

The V gene is TRBV27, the J gene TRBJ2-6, with D unclear. This CDR3 spans 14 amino acids. Trimming left V 6 bases short and J 1 base short, with 7 bases between. Per the germline V gene, CDR1 is MNHEY and CDR2 is SMNVEV (reference sequence). CDR3 region: CASSHISGANVLTF. The CDR3 bases are TGTGCCAGCAGCCACATATCTGGGGCCAACGTCCTGACTTTC.

V usage is TRBV28 and J usage is TRBJ2-7, with D possibly being TRBD1 (8 bases). Trimming stripped 2 bases from V and 1 base from J, with 12 bases between. Germline CDR1 MDHEN, CDR2 SYDVKM. CDR3 length: 15 residues. This CDR3 reads CASSLGRDRSYEQYF. The DNA of the CDR3 is TGTGCCAGCAGTTTAGGGAGGGACAGGTCCTACGAGCAGTACTTC.

The chain employs TRBV2 and TRBJ2-7, with a possible D match to TRBD1 (5 bases). Trimming took off 8 bases at V and 3 bases at J, with 14 bases between the two ends. The CDR3 spans 13 residues. Germline V gene data show CDR1 as SNHLY and CDR2 as FYNNEI. The CDR3 loop reads CASLLLDNYEQYF. The CDR3 region has the DNA TGTGCCAGCCTTTTACTGGACAACTACGAGCAGTACTTC.

The J gene is TRBJ2-1, the V gene TRBV11-3, with 11 positions matching TRBD2. CDR3 length: 15 amino acids. J gave up 5 bases and V 5 bases, and 5 bases lay outside the gene matches. The germline V gene encodes CDR1 SGHNT and CDR2 YENEEA. CDR3 amino acids: CASSKGTSGNNEQFF. CDR3 in DNA: TGTGCCAGCAGCAAAGGGACTAGCGGTAACAATGAGCAGTTCTTC.

The chain couples TRBV27 to TRBJ1-6; 7 positions agree with TRBD1. The CDR3 totals 15 residues. Germline V gives CDR1 MNHEY, CDR2 SMNVEV (reference sequence). Unmatched junction bases numbered 5, after V lost 1 base and J lost 8 bases. For the CDR3, the DNA is TGTGCCAGCAGTTTATTGGGGACAGAAGATTCACCCCTCCACTTT. Translated: CASSLLGTEDSPLHF.

This clone came up a few times. The V and J genes are TRBV18 and TRBJ2-1, with D unclear. The V gene lost 2 bases and the J gene lost 7 bases, with 9 bases spanning the gap. The CDR3 extends over 13 amino acids. Germline V gene sequence: CDR1 KGHSH, CDR2 LQKENI. In DNA form, the CDR3 reads TGTGCCAGCTCACCAGGAGCGAGGAATGAGCAGTTCTTC. Its translation is CASSPGARNEQFF. The full variable domain, in which reference TRBV18 and TRBJ2-1 provide the parts outside the CDR3, is NAGVMQNPRHLVRRRGQEARLRCSPMKGHSHVYWYRQLPEEGLKFMVYLQKENIIDESGMPKERFSAEFPKEGPSILRIQQVVRGDSAAYFCASSPGARNEQFFGPGTRLTVL.

The chain joins TRBV27 to TRBJ2-3; D might be TRBD2 (6 bases). V was cut by 6 bases and J by 0 bases, with 10 bases left in between. CDR1 is MNHEY and CDR2 is SMNVEV in the germline V gene (reference sequence). CDR3 length: 14 amino acids. The CDR3 region has the DNA TGTGCCAGCAGGACGCGGGGAAGCACAGATACGCAGTATTTT. It is translated as CASRTRGSTDTQYF.

The V call is TRBV11-3, the J call TRBJ2-3, with 7 bases fitting TRBD1. The CDR3 runs to 13 residues. V lost 5 bases to trimming and J lost 5 bases; unmatched junction nucleotides: 4. In germline, CDR1 is SGHNT, CDR2 YENEEA. The CDR3 loop is CASSERDRDTQYF. The CDR3 nucleotides read TGTGCCAGCAGCGAAAGGGACAGAGATACGCAGTATTTT.

The CDR3 DNA sequence: TGTGCCAGCAGCCCGCAGGGGGGACGGACCTACGAGCAGTACTTC. Encoded protein: CASSPQGGRTYEQYF. The chain employs TRBV7-2 and TRBJ2-7; D might be TRBD1 (7 bases). Germline CDR1 and CDR2: SGHTA and FQGNSA. The CDR3 has 15 residues. Between the trimmed V and J ends, which lost 5 bases and 2 bases, there was a span of 16 bases.

V usage is TRBV19 and J usage is TRBJ2-1; TRBD1 agrees at 7 bases. CDR1 is LNHDA and CDR2 is SQIVND in the germline V gene (reference sequence). The J segment lost 6 bases and the V segment lost 4 bases, leaving 9 bases of the junction unmatched. CDR3 length: 15 amino acids. The CDR3 reads CASSNEGAAGNEQFF. The DNA of the CDR3 is TGTGCCAGTAGTAATGAGGGGGCCGCGGGCAATGAGCAGTTCTTC.

The chain is built from TRBV5-1 and TRBJ2-1; 13 bases line up with TRBD2. The CDR3 loop spans 19 amino acids. Losses at the gene ends were 0 bases for V and 4 bases for J; bases not matched to a gene: 10. CDR1 is SGHRS and CDR2 is YFSETQ in the germline V gene. CDR3 in amino acids: CASSLAGTSGVPWYNEQFF. CDR3 in DNA: TGCGCCAGCAGCTTGGCCGGGACTAGCGGGGTCCCCTGGTACAATGAGCAGTTCTTC. The variable domain in full, completed from reference TRBV5-1 and TRBJ2-1, reads KAGVTQTPRYLIKTRGQQVTLSCSPISGHRSVSWYQQTPGQGLQFLFEYFSETQRNKGNFPGRFSGRQFSNSRSEMNVSTLELGDSALYLCASSLAGTSGVPWYNEQFFGPGTRLTVL.